The rows below give T cell receptor beta chains drawn from one sample of a study of CD8+ T cells in alopecia areata. Clones were read by immunoSEQ multiplex PCR, and TCRdb kept only the in-frame ones, dropping some. The sample holds 45,000 to 60,000 clones, 95% to 97% seen once. The input for sequencing was CD8+ T cells sorted from blood, taken at week 0. The receptors were sampled from a human donor with alopecia areata. CDR3s include the opening cysteine and the closing phenylalanine or tryptophan. The D gene is left open where the match is weak. A row's size may be missing; if present it is once, few, many or a size class.

J	V	D	size	CDR3	DNA
TRBJ2-3	TRBV7-8	NA	few	CASSWDPDTQYF	TGTGCCAGCAGTTGGGATCCAGATACGCAGTATTTT
TRBJ1-1	TRBV5-1	NA	NA	CAGSLVRGRLNTEAFF	TGCGCCGGCAGCTTGGTCCGCGGTCGGCTGAACACTGAAGCTTTCTTT
TRBJ2-1	TRBV4-2	TRBD2	NA	CASSQGLGGLAGGEQFF	TGTGCCAGCAGCCAAGGCCTGGGCGGACTAGCGGGGGGTGAGCAGTTCTTC
TRBJ2-7	TRBV5-1	TRBD1	NA	CASSFRQGAYEQYF	TGCGCCAGCAGCTTCAGGCAGGGGGCCTACGAGCAGTACTTC
TRBJ1-1	TRBV4-1	NA	NA	CASSQDGEGAFF	TGCGCCAGCAGCCAAGACGGCGAGGGAGCTTTCTTT
TRBJ2-1	TRBV7-9	NA	NA	CASRPTPGGPGNEQFF	TGTGCCAGCAGGCCTACTCCCGGGGGGCCCGGGAATGAGCAGTTCTTC
TRBJ2-3	TRBV4-1	NA	NA	CASSKDSIQGLRDTQYF	TGCGCCAGCAGCAAAGACTCCATTCAGGGGCTCAGAGATACGCAGTATTTT
TRBJ2-7	TRBV29-1	TRBD1	NA	CSVEVYRGGSYEQYF	TGCAGCGTTGAAGTATACAGGGGCGGTTCTTACGAGCAGTACTTC
TRBJ1-1	TRBV10-3	NA	NA	CAISETGSPSNTEAFF	TGTGCCATCAGTGAGACGGGGTCCCCATCGAACACTGAAGCTTTCTTT
TRBJ2-1	TRBV6-5	NA	NA	CASSYLNEQFF	TGTGCCAGCAGTTATTTGAATGAGCAGTTCTTC
TRBJ1-2	TRBV25-1	TRBD1	NA	CASSELGTGTYGYTF	TGTGCCAGCAGTGAATTGGGGACAGGGACCTATGGCTACACCTTC
TRBJ2-7	TRBV27	NA	NA	CASSSEAQGYEQYF	TGTGCCAGCAGTTCCGAGGCACAGGGCTACGAGCAGTACTTC
TRBJ2-1	TRBV5-6	TRBD1	NA	CASSPTGEGNEQFF	TGTGCCAGCAGCCCGACAGGGGAAGGGAATGAGCAGTTCTTC
TRBJ2-1	TRBV4-1	NA	once	CASSPMENSYNEQFF	TGCGCCAGCAGCCCTATGGAAAACTCCTACAATGAGCAGTTCTTC
TRBJ1-1	TRBV6-6	NA	NA	CASSYSNIEAFF	TGTGCCAGCAGTTACTCGAACATTGAAGCTTTCTTT
TRBJ1-1	TRBV7-9	NA	NA	CASSFPAFF	TGTGCCAGCAGCTTTCCAGCTTTCTTT
TRBJ2-5	TRBV7-9	TRBD1	NA	CASSSWTGLSQETQYF	TGTGCCAGCAGCTCCTGGACAGGGTTGAGCCAAGAGACCCAGTACTTC
TRBJ2-3	TRBV6-5	NA	NA	CASSLANTDTQYF	TGTGCCAGCAGTTTAGCTAACACAGATACGCAGTATTTT
TRBJ1-1	TRBV6-5	NA	once	CASRWGGDSTEAFF	TGTGCCAGCAGGTGGGGGGGTGACTCCACTGAAGCTTTCTTT
TRBJ2-2	TRBV27	TRBD1	NA	CASSLTGGFRYTGELFF	TGTGCCAGCAGTTTAACAGGGGGCTTTAGATACACCGGGGAGCTGTTTTTT
TRBJ1-1	TRBV15	TRBD1	NA	CATSRSPGDRGTEAFF	TGTGCCACCAGCAGGTCCCCCGGGGACAGAGGCACTGAAGCTTTCTTT
TRBJ2-3	TRBV7-9	NA	NA	CASTPRKGTNTDTQYF	TGTGCCAGCACCCCCCGGAAGGGGACGAACACAGATACGCAGTATTTT
TRBJ2-1	TRBV4-3	NA	NA	CASSQDPSSYNEQFF	TGCGCCAGCAGCCAAGACCCGAGCTCCTACAATGAGCAGTTCTTC
TRBJ2-2	TRBV7-3	TRBD2	NA	CASSFRPLRTSGNTGELFF	TGTGCCAGCAGCTTTCGCCCCCTCAGGACTAGCGGCAACACCGGGGAGCTGTTTTTT
TRBJ2-3	TRBV5-1	NA	NA	CASSLGRVNPSTDTQYF	TGCGCCAGCAGCTTGGGCAGGGTTAACCCAAGCACAGATACGCAGTATTTT
TRBJ1-4	TRBV14	TRBD1	NA	CASSETGARVFF	TGTGCCAGCAGCGAAACAGGGGCGCGAGTGTTTTTT
TRBJ2-1	TRBV29-1	NA	NA	CSVGTVSYNEQFF	TGCAGCGTTGGGACAGTTTCCTACAATGAGCAGTTCTTC
TRBJ2-1	TRBV29-1	TRBD2	NA	CSVDDRGDKYEQFF	TGCAGCGTTGATGATCGGGGGGATAAGTATGAGCAGTTCTTC
TRBJ2-3	TRBV19	NA	NA	CASSMGVADTQYF	TGTGCCAGTAGTATGGGAGTGGCAGATACGCAGTATTTT
TRBJ2-5	TRBV29-1	TRBD1	NA	CSVDRTGQETQYF	TGCAGCGTGGACCGGACAGGGCAAGAGACCCAGTACTTC
TRBJ2-7	TRBV18	TRBD2	NA	CASSSPGGDDYEQYF	TGTGCCAGCTCATCCCCTGGGGGGGATGATTACGAGCAGTACTTC
TRBJ2-7	TRBV11-1	NA	NA	CASSSTGPGLAPYEQYF	TGTGCCAGCAGCTCGACGGGCCCAGGGTTGGCCCCCTACGAGCAGTACTTC
TRBJ2-5	TRBV6-5	NA	NA	CASSSLETQYF	TGTGCCAGCAGTTCTCTGGAGACCCAGTACTTC
TRBJ2-7	TRBV7-8	TRBD2	NA	CASSLVGGRASGEPTLSYEQYF	TGTGCCAGCAGCTTAGTAGGAGGTCGGGCTAGCGGGGAACCAACACTATCCTACGAGCAGTACTTC
TRBJ1-4	TRBV11-2	TRBD1	NA	CASSDYRGLNEKLFF	TGTGCCAGCAGCGACTACAGGGGTCTGAATGAAAAACTGTTTTTT
TRBJ1-1	TRBV5-1	NA	NA	CASSIEGGGTEAFF	TGCGCCAGCAGCATAGAGGGTGGAGGGACTGAAGCTTTCTTT
TRBJ1-3	TRBV2	NA	NA	CASSDRAAGNTIYF	TGTGCCAGCAGTGACAGGGCGGCTGGAAACACCATATATTTT
TRBJ2-7	TRBV5-4	TRBD1	NA	CASRPDRGGAQYF	TGTGCCAGCAGACCGGACAGGGGAGGTGCGCAGTACTTC
TRBJ1-1	TRBV19	NA	NA	CASSIAANTEAFF	TGTGCCAGTAGCATAGCAGCTAACACTGAAGCTTTCTTT
TRBJ2-7	TRBV7-2	TRBD2	NA	CASSPEGMERGGPEQYF	TGTGCCAGCAGCCCAGAGGGTATGGAGCGGGGGGGCCCGGAGCAGTACTTC
TRBJ1-6	TRBV7-2	NA	NA	CASSQEGPGWPLHF	TGTGCCAGCAGCCAGGAGGGCCCCGGTTGGCCCCTCCACTTT
TRBJ2-7	TRBV30	NA	NA	CAWSGGSYEQYF	TGTGCCTGGAGTGGGGGATCCTACGAGCAGTACTTC
TRBJ2-5	TRBV11-3	NA	NA	CASSSPQWGYQETQYF	TGTGCCAGCAGCTCCCCTCAATGGGGGTACCAAGAGACCCAGTACTTC
TRBJ1-1	TRBV19	NA	NA	CASSSGTSRTEAFF	TGTGCCAGTAGCTCCGGGACAAGTCGCACTGAAGCTTTCTTT
TRBJ2-3	TRBV30	NA	NA	CAWSVPQGKPSTDTQYF	TGTGCCTGGAGTGTACCCCAGGGGAAACCTAGCACAGATACGCAGTATTTT
TRBJ2-7	TRBV29-1	NA	NA	CSVAWAARGNNEQYF	TGCAGCGTTGCCTGGGCTGCCAGGGGTAACAACGAGCAGTACTTC
TRBJ2-7	TRBV6-5	NA	NA	CASSETATYEQYF	TGTGCCAGCAGTGAGACAGCGACCTACGAGCAGTACTTC
TRBJ2-5	TRBV30	TRBD1	NA	CAWNVGTGASETQYF	TGTGCCTGGAACGTAGGGACAGGGGCATCAGAGACCCAGTACTTC
TRBJ2-7	TRBV4-2	NA	NA	CASSQGGEGEPSYEQYF	TGTGCCAGCAGCCAAGGGGGGGAGGGGGAACCCTCCTACGAGCAGTACTTC
TRBJ2-7	TRBV5-4	NA	NA	CASSLTGSYEQYF	TGTGCCAGCAGCTTGACAGGATCCTACGAGCAGTACTTC
TRBJ2-7	TRBV5-1	NA	NA	CASSLGSTLPYEQYF	TGCGCCAGCAGCTTGGGTAGCACGCTACCCTACGAGCAGTACTTC
TRBJ2-7	TRBV12-5	NA	NA	CASGLGASYEQYF	TGTGCTAGTGGTTTGGGAGCCTCCTACGAGCAGTACTTC
TRBJ2-5	TRBV29-1	TRBD2	once	CSVEAIETSGGYTETQYF	TGCAGCGTTGAAGCAATAGAGACTAGCGGGGGATATACGGAGACCCAGTACTTC
TRBJ2-5	TRBV7-2	TRBD2	NA	CASSPPLAGRRETQYF	TGTGCCAGCAGCCCCCCCCTAGCGGGCCGACGTGAGACCCAGTACTTC
TRBJ2-1	TRBV6-5	TRBD2	NA	CASSYLPGGSEQFF	TGTGCCAGCAGTTACCTCCCGGGGGGAAGTGAGCAGTTCTTC
TRBJ2-7	TRBV4-1	NA	NA	CASSHQPLGAVSYEQYF	TGCGCCAGCAGCCACCAACCCCTCGGGGCGGTATCCTACGAGCAGTACTTC
TRBJ2-7	TRBV4-3	NA	NA	CASSQEQATYEQYF	TGCGCCAGCAGCCAAGAACAGGCGACCTACGAGCAGTACTTC